These 32 T cell receptor beta chains originate from one sample sequenced in a study of HIV-infected children after antiretroviral therapy interruption. Treatment given: PENTA 11 planned treatment interruption arm or continuous ART arm. A 3' RACE protocol on RNA, with unique molecular identifiers, produced the TCR library. TCRdb reprocessed the 3' RACE reads via MiXCR and lists one record per CDR3 protein. The sample shows about 40,000 distinct CDR3 sequences, approximately 7% of them seen only once. The sequences come from CD45RA+ CD4+ T cells from PBMCs, pooled from several time points, collected from a donor given antiretroviral therapy, either interrupted or continuous. The subset is: naive CD4+ CD45RA+ CD45RO- T cells. The receptor set was obtained from a pool of human donors with HIV.

The chain's CDR3 is CASSFYSSTDTQYF. The CDR3 bases are TGTGCCAGCAGCTTTTACAGCAGCACAGATACGCAGTATTTT. The chain recombines TRBV7-2 with TRBJ2-3; D gene uncertain. Trimming removed 3 bases at V and 0 bases at J, with 7 bases between. Germline lookup yields CDR1 SGHTA and CDR2 FQGNSA. The CDR3 is made up of 14 amino acids. The whole variable domain, remainder taken from reference TRBV7-2 and TRBJ2-3, is GAGVSQSPSNKVTEKGKDVELRCDPISGHTALYWYRQSLGQGLEFLIYFQGNSAPDKSGLPSDRFSAERTGGSVSTLTIQRTQQEDSAVYLCASSFYSSTDTQYFGPGTRLTVL.

The J gene is TRBJ2-1, the V gene TRBV19; 8 nucleotides match TRBD1. Germline CDR1 and CDR2: LNHDA and SQIVND (reference sequence). V shed 4 bases, J shed 0 bases, and the junction held 2 bases outside the gene matches. This CDR3 has 15 amino acids. CDR3 region: CASSRDRSSYNEQFF. The CDR3 DNA sequence: TGTGCCAGTAGTAGGGACAGGAGCTCCTACAATGAGCAGTTCTTC.

In this sample, this clonotype turned up many times. This chain uses TRBV20-1 with TRBJ1-5, with D possibly being TRBD1 (5 bases). The V end lost 3 bases, the J end lost 7 bases, and 13 bases lay between the germline ends. The CDR3 has 13 residues. CDR1 is DFQATT, CDR2 SNEGSKA, per germline (reference sequence). The CDR3 reads CSASRRGGQPQHF. The DNA for the CDR3 is TGCAGTGCTAGCCGGAGGGGTGGGCAGCCCCAGCATTTT.

This clonotype was counted at least ten times. The chain's CDR3 is CSARTPGLTDTQYF. CDR3 DNA: TGCAGTGCTAGAACGCCGGGACTGACAGATACGCAGTATTTT. This rearrangement joins TRBV20-1 to TRBJ2-3; possibly TRBD2 for D (6 bases). The CDR3 sequence is 14 residues long. V lost 2 bases, J lost 3 bases, and 12 bases lay in between. Germline values: CDR1 DFQATT, CDR2 SNEGSKA (reference sequence).

The sample holds a few counts of this clonotype. This rearrangement joins TRBV20-1 to TRBJ2-7; possibly TRBD2 for D (6 bases). There are 13 residues in the CDR3. Per germline, CDR1 DFQATT and CDR2 SNEGSKA (reference sequence). Trimming shortened V by 3 bases and J by 3 bases, and 12 bases separated the two germline ends. The CDR3 DNA reads as TGCAGTGCTAGTTCGCCCGGGAGCTACGAGCAGTACTTC. Its translation: CSASSPGSYEQYF.

The table lists this clonotype with many counts. V gene TRBV9 combines with J gene TRBJ1-4, with unresolved D. The CDR3 has 23 residues. Looked up from germline, CDR1 is SGDLS and CDR2 is YYNGEE. Trimming stripped 3 bases from V and 0 bases from J, with 33 bases between. The CDR3 region has the DNA TGTGCCAGCAGCGCACACCCTAGAACGTCGACATCCGCCTGGGGTACAACTAATGAAAAACTGTTTTTT. This translates into CASSAHPRTSTSAWGTTNEKLFF.

This clonotype was recorded at least ten times. This rearrangement joins TRBV21-1 to TRBJ2-1; the table's TRBD2 call for D was not verified on the DNA. TRBV21-1 counts as a pseudogene. The CDR3 contains 17 residues. CDR3 nucleotides: TGTGCCAGCAGCAAACGGACTAGCGGGAGGAGGCACAATGAGCAGTTCTTC. As protein: CASSKRTSGRRHNEQFF.

This clonotype was recorded many times. The chain is built from TRBV7-9 and TRBJ2-1; D gene uncertain. Trimming cost V 5 bases and J 6 bases, with 5 bases left between them. Germline lookup yields CDR1 SEHNR and CDR2 FQNEAQ (reference sequence). The CDR3 totals 11 residues. CDR3 in DNA: TGTGCCAGCAGCCCTAGCAATGAGCAGTTCTTC. Protein: CASSPSNEQFF. Variable domain in full (rest from reference TRBV7-9 and TRBJ2-1): DTGVSQNPRHKITKRGQNVTFRCDPISEHNRLYWYRQTLGQGPEFLTYFQNEAQLEKSRLLSDRFSAERPKGSFSTLEIQRTEQGDSAMYLCASSPSNEQFFGPGTRLTVL.

Relative to its sample, this clonotype is medium-sized. One end of the junction is discordant with germline, which a read error may explain. The chain employs TRBV6-6 and TRBJ2-5, with no clear D. The germline V gene has CDR1 MNHNY and CDR2 SVGAGI (reference sequence). This CDR3 comprises 12 residues. CDR3 in amino acids: CASSDARDTQYF. CDR3 DNA sequence: TGTGCCAGCAGTGATGCAAGAGACACCCAGTACTTT.

This clonotype was picked up many times. This rearrangement joins TRBV10-3 to TRBJ1-6, with 10 bases aligning to TRBD1. Germline CDR1 and CDR2: ENHRY and SYGVKD. Trimming cost V 7 bases and J 8 bases; bases outside gene matches: 2. The CDR3 spans 13 residues. The CDR3: CAITGTGDSPLHF. CDR3 bases: TGTGCCATCACCGGGACAGGGGATTCACCCCTCCACTTT.

A few counts support this clonotype. The chain links TRBV12-3 or TRBV12-4 to TRBJ2-1; 10 bases agree with TRBD2. The junction had 9 bases not matched to a gene; V was cut back by 6 bases and J by 4 bases. The CDR3 totals 16 residues. In nucleotides, the CDR3 is TGTGCCAGCAGCCCCGAGAGCGGGGGGGCTTACAATGAGCAGTTCTTC. It is translated as CASSPESGGAYNEQFF.

This clonotype has ten or more counts. The rearrangement uses TRBV7-9 and TRBJ2-1; 7 bases agree with TRBD2. CDR1 is SEHNR and CDR2 is FQNEAQ in the germline V gene (reference sequence). V lost 5 bases to trimming and J lost 7 bases; unmatched junction nucleotides: 26. The CDR3 extends over 20 amino acids. The CDR3 protein is CASSPRARSPLAGGLNEQFF. CDR3 nucleotide sequence: TGTGCCAGCAGCCCGAGGGCCCGCTCCCCGTTAGCGGGTGGGTTGAATGAGCAGTTCTTC.

The chain uses TRBV10-3 and TRBJ2-5, with D tentatively TRBD1 (5 bases). Germline CDR1 is ENHRY and CDR2 is SYGVKD. The V end lost 4 bases, the J end lost 5 bases, and 8 bases lay between the germline ends. This CDR3 spans 12 amino acids. DNA for the CDR3: TGTGCCATCAGTGCTCGACAGGAGACCCAGTACTTC. Protein sequence: CAISARQETQYF.

This clonotype has ten or more counts. V and J are TRBV15 and TRBJ2-5; D gene ambiguous. The CDR3 runs to 15 residues. In germline, CDR1 is LNHNV, CDR2 YYDKDF (reference sequence). Deletions cut 0 bases from V and 5 bases from J, with 13 bases between. The CDR3 is CATSRDVGTGETQYF. The CDR3 nucleotides read TGTGCCACCAGCAGAGATGTGGGCACCGGGGAGACCCAGTACTTC.

Ten or more counts support this clonotype. The J gene is TRBJ1-1, the V gene TRBV19; 9 bases align to TRBD1. Trimming cost V 10 bases and J 1 base; bases outside gene matches: 4. The length of the CDR3 is 13 residues. CDR1 is LNHDA, CDR2 SQIVND, per germline (reference sequence). Here the CDR3 DNA reads TGTGCCACAGGGACAGGGAGGAACACTGAAGCTTTCTTT. Amino acids: CATGTGRNTEAFF.

The chain links TRBV28 to TRBJ2-7, with D tentatively TRBD2 (5 bases). Germline CDR1 and CDR2: MDHEN and SYDVKM. V lost 3 bases and J 4 bases, leaving 7 bases between the germline ends. The length of the CDR3 is 12 residues. The CDR3 coding sequence is TGTGCCAGCAGTTTGGGCGGGTACGAGCAGTACTTC. This sequence encodes CASSLGGYEQYF.

The chain links TRBV12-3 or TRBV12-4 to TRBJ2-3, with D possibly matching TRBD1 (6 bases). CDR3 length: 14 amino acids. Trimming removed 3 bases at V and 4 bases at J, with 11 bases between. Here the CDR3 reads CASSLRGSADTQYF. The CDR3 DNA reads TGTGCCAGCAGTTTGAGGGGGAGCGCAGATACGCAGTATTTT.

This clonotype was observed many times. The chain couples TRBV20-1 to TRBJ2-1; perhaps TRBD2 as D (6 bases). Trimming left V 1 base short and J 3 bases short, with 13 bases between. The CDR3 consists of 15 residues. Germline V lookup: CDR1 DFQATT, CDR2 SNEGSKA (reference sequence). The CDR3 DNA reads TGCAGTGCTAGAGCGAACCGGGACTTCTACAATGAGCAGTTCTTC. Translated, it gives CSARANRDFYNEQFF.

This chain joins TRBV14 and TRBJ1-6, with no clear D. V was clipped by 3 bases and J by 1 base, with 16 bases between them. CDR3 length: 18 residues. Germline CDR1 is SGHDN and CDR2 is FVKESK. The CDR3 bases are TGTGCCAGCAGCCAGATGTTGGGGAAGTCGTCCTATAATTCACCCCTCCACTTT. This codes for CASSQMLGKSSYNSPLHF.

Details on this clonotype: A much larger clone differs from this one at a single base, so this may be a read error. V usage is TRBV5-5 and J usage is TRBJ2-7; no firm D call. This CDR3 is 12 amino acids long. V was pared by 3 bases and J by 3 bases, with 7 bases between. Looked up from germline, CDR1 is SGHKS and CDR2 is YYEKEE (reference sequence). This chain's CDR3 is CASSWSVYEQYF. The CDR3 coding sequence is TGTGCCAGCAGCTGGTCAGTCTACGAGCAGTACTTC.

The chain couples TRBV11-2 to TRBJ2-5, with a possible D match to TRBD1 (6 bases). Germline CDR1 reads SGHAT; CDR2 reads FQNNGV. This CDR3 spans 14 amino acids. Trimming shortened V by 5 bases and J by 0 bases, and 10 bases separated the two germline ends. The CDR3 loop is CASSEGQNQETQYF. DNA for the CDR3: TGTGCCAGCAGCGAGGGACAAAACCAAGAGACCCAGTACTTC.

This clonotype was seen many times. V and J are TRBV19 and TRBJ2-2; 7 nucleotides line up with TRBD1. The CDR3 runs to 15 residues. With 7 bases clipped from V and 3 bases from J, the junction kept 8 bases outside the gene matches. CDR1 is LNHDA and CDR2 is SQIVND in the germline V gene (reference sequence). CDR3 DNA sequence: TGTGCCAGTAACGAGGGGGCTTACTACACCGGGGAGCTGTTTTTT. Its protein product is CASNEGAYYTGELFF.

In this sample, this clonotype turned up many times. Compared with germline, one end of the junction differs, possibly owing to a read error. V usage is TRBV4-1 and J usage is TRBJ2-4, with D perhaps TRBD1 or TRBD2 (6 bases each). This CDR3 is built from 14 residues. In germline, CDR1 is MGHRA, CDR2 YSYEKL. The CDR3 DNA reads TGTGCCAGCAGCCAAGTGGGGGGACAAAACACCTTGTACTTT. It encodes CASSQVGGQNTLYF.

This clonotype was found a few times. The V and J genes are TRBV10-3 and TRBJ2-1; D unresolved. The CDR3 sequence is 16 residues long. The V end lost 0 bases, the J end lost 8 bases, and 17 bases lay between the germline ends. Germline lookup yields CDR1 ENHRY and CDR2 SYGVKD. This CDR3 is CAISESGPGSGDEQFF. CDR3 DNA: TGTGCCATCAGTGAGTCCGGCCCTGGGTCGGGTGATGAGCAGTTCTTC.

This clonotype was counted at least ten times. The junction and the germline gene differ at one end; a read error may be behind it. The chain has TRBV6-6 and TRBJ1-6; D gene uncertain. Germline V gene lookup returns CDR1 MNHNY and CDR2 SVGAGI (reference sequence). The length of the CDR3 is 13 residues. The CDR3 here is CASGDAINSPLYF. CDR3 sequence (DNA): TGTGCCAGCGGTGATGCAATTAATTCGCCCCTCTACTTT.

This clonotype was seen more than once but under ten times. The chain carries TRBV6-1 and TRBJ1-1; D possibly corresponds to TRBD1 (6 bases). The V gene lost 6 bases and the J gene lost 3 bases, with 14 bases spanning the gap. The CDR3 consists of 14 residues. Germline V gene lookup returns CDR1 MNHNS and CDR2 SASEGT. CDR3 amino acids: CASRDGQRYTEAFF. The CDR3 coding sequence is TGTGCCAGCAGAGATGGACAGCGATACACTGAAGCTTTCTTT.

This clonotype has ten or more counts. The chain joins TRBV28 to TRBJ2-5; D gene uncertain. The CDR3 contains 13 residues. The germline V and J ends were trimmed by 5 bases and 4 bases, with 11 bases remaining between them. CDR1 and CDR2 from the germline V gene are MDHEN and SYDVKM. The CDR3 nucleotides are TGTGCCAGCAGTACAGATACGGGAGAGACCCAGTACTTC. Its protein product is CASSTDTGETQYF.

This clonotype came up many times. At one of its ends the junction is not consistent with the germline gene, which may arise from a read error. J is TRBJ2-3 and V is TRBV30, with TRBD1 matching 9 bases. Germline CDR1 GTSNPN, CDR2 SVGIG (reference sequence). The CDR3 covers 15 residues. The CDR3 DNA follows: TGTGCCTGGAGTCTACAGGGGGCGCGGGCAGAAACGCTGTATTTT. This codes for CAWSLQGARAETLYF.

Many counts were recorded for this clonotype. The chain is built from TRBV20-1 and TRBJ1-6; a possible D gene is TRBD1 (5 bases). Between the trimmed V and J ends, which lost 3 bases and 5 bases, there was a span of 17 bases. This CDR3 is built from 16 residues. Germline V gives CDR1 DFQATT, CDR2 SNEGSKA (reference sequence). CDR3 amino acids: CSASLPKGIHNSPLHF. The CDR3 DNA reads as TGCAGTGCTAGTCTCCCCAAGGGGATACATAATTCACCCCTCCACTTT.

The CDR3 sequence: CASSPAGTGAPYEQYF. For the CDR3, the DNA is TGTGCCAGCAGTCCGGCTGGGACAGGGGCCCCGTACGAGCAGTACTTC. V and J are TRBV28 and TRBJ2-7; 10 nucleotides match TRBD1. The CDR3 is 16 amino acids. The V gene's germline CDR1 is MDHEN and CDR2 SYDVKM. The trim removed 5 bases at V and 4 bases at J, leaving 11 bases unmatched.

This clonotype was seen repeatedly, ten times or more. The chain is built from TRBV5-4 and TRBJ1-1; D may be TRBD1 (6 bases). Trimming took 4 bases from V and 1 from J, leaving 11 bases between them. The CDR3 has 14 amino acids. Per germline, CDR1 SGHNT and CDR2 YYREEE (reference sequence). The CDR3 DNA is TGTGCCAGCAGCCCTTGGGGGCCGAACACTGAAGCTTTCTTT. As protein: CASSPWGPNTEAFF.

Within the sample, this clonotype is medium-sized. CDR3 loop: CASSGRQWNNNEQFF. For the CDR3, the DNA is TGTGCCAGCAGCGGGAGACAGTGGAATAACAATGAGCAGTTCTTC. The J gene is TRBJ2-1, the V gene TRBV2; maybe TRBD2 (6 bases). Looked up from germline, CDR1 is SNHLY and CDR2 is FYNNEI. Trimming removed 6 bases from V and 5 bases from J, with 17 bases in between. The CDR3 runs 15 residues.